Sequencing of this T cell receptor beta chain was carried out in a study of blood T cell repertoires in COVID-19. The overall study: Sources were T cells, B-cell-depleted T cells, or PBMCs; the material itself was cDNA or gDNA.

Some clones are missing from TCRdb's copy, which holds only in-frame ones; the method was immunoSEQ multiplex PCR. The sample carries around 200,000 clones, 88% recorded once. Germline V gives CDR1 LGHDT, CDR2 YNNKEL (reference sequence). The junction had 12 bases not matched to a gene; V was cut back by 0 bases and J by 5 bases. The CDR3 consists of 17 residues. This TCR was sampled from a woman between 25 and 40 years old who had recovered from COVID-19. The material sequenced was PBMCs or T cells enriched from blood (not recorded which). This rearrangement joins TRBV3-1 (or the pseudogene TRBV3-2) to TRBJ2-5; 7 bases agree with TRBD2. The CDR3 loop is CASSQESSGVLWETQYF. DNA for the CDR3: TGTGCCAGCAGCCAAGAGTCAAGCGGGGTTCTTTGGGAGACCCAGTACTTC.